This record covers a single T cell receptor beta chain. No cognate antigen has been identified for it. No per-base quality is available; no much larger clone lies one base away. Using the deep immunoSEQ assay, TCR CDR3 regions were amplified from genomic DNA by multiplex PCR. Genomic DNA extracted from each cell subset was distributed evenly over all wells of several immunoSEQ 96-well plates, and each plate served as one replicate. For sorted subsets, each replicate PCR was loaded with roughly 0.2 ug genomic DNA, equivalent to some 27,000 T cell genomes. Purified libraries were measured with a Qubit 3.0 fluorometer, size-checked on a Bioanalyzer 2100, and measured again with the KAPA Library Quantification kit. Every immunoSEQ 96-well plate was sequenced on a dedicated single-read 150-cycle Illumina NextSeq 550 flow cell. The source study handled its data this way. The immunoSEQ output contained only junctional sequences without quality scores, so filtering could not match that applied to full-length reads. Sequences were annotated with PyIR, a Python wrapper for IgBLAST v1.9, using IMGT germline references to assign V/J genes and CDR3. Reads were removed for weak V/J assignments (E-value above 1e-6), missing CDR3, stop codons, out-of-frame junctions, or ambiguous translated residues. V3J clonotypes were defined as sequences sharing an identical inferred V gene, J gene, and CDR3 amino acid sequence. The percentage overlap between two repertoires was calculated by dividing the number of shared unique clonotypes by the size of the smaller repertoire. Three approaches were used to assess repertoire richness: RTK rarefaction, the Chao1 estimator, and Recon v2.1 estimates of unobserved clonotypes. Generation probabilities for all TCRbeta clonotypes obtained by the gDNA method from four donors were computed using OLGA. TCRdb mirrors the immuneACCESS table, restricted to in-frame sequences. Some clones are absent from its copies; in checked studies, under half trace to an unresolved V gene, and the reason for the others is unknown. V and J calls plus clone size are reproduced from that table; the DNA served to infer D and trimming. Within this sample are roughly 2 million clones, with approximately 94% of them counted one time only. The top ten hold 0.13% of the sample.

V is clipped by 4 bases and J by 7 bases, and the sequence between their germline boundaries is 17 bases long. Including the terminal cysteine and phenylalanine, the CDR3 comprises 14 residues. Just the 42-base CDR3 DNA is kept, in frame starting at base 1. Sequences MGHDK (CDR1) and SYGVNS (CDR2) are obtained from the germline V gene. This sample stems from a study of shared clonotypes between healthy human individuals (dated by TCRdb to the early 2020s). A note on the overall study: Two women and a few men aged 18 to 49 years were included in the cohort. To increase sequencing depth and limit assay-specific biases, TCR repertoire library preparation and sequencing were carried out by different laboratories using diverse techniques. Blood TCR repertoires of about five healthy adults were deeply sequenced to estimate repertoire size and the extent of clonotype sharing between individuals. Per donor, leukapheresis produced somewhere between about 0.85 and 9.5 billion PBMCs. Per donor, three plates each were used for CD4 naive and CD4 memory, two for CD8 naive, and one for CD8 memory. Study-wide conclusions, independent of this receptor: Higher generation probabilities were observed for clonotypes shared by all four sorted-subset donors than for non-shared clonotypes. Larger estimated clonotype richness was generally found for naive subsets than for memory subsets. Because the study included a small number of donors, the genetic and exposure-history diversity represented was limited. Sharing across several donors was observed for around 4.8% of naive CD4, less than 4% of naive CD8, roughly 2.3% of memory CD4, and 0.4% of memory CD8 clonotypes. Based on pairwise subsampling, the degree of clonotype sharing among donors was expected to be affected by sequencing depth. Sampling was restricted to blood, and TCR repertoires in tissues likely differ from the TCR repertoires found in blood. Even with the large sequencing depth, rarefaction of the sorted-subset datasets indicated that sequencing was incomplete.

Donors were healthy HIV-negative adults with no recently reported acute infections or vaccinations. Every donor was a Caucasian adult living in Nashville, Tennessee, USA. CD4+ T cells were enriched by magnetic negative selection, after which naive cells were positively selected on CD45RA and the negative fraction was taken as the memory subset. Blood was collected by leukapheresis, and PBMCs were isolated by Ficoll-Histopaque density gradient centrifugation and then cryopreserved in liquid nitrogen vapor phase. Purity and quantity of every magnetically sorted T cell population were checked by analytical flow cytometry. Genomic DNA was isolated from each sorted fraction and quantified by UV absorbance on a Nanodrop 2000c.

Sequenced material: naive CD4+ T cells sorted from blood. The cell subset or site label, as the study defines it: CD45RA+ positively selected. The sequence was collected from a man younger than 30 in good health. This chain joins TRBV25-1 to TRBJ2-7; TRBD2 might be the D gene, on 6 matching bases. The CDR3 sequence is CASSGLGGGLEQYF. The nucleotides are TGTGCCAGCAGTGGATTGGGAGGAGGGTTAGAGCAGTACTTC.